Presented here are 28 T cell receptor beta chains from one specimen sequenced in a study of OX40 agonist ivuxolimab in advanced cancers. TCRdb keeps only in-frame clones here, not all; method: immunoSEQ multiplex PCR. The sample contains around 55,000 clones, 80% to 90% of which appear only once. This specimen was CD4+ or CD8+ T cells sorted from blood, taken in a trial of the OX40 agonist ivuxolimab. The source of these receptors is an adult with an advanced solid tumor such as melanoma, head and neck, liver or kidney cancer.

The gene calls are TRBV28 and TRBJ2-1; 8 positions match TRBD2. CDR3 length equals 11 residues. Germline V gives CDR1 MDHEN, CDR2 SYDVKM. The ends lost 5 bases at V and 16 bases at J; junction bases unmatched: 7. The CDR3 region is CASSTGTRHFF. The CDR3 nucleotides read TGTGCCAGCAGTACCGGGACTAGACACTTCTTC.

The chain combines TRBV19 with TRBJ2-3; D gene uncertain. The length of the CDR3 is 14 residues. CDR1 LNHDA and CDR2 SQIVND come from the germline V gene (reference sequence). The ends were cut back, 6 bases at V and 0 bases at J, with 10 bases in the middle. CDR3 amino acids: CASSQWVSTDTQYF. CDR3 DNA: TGTGCCAGTAGCCAATGGGTCAGCACAGATACGCAGTATTTT.

A single count supports this clone. CDR3 nucleotide sequence: TGTGCCAACAGGGGGGGAAGGGGTCAGCCCCAGCATTTT. It encodes CANRGGRGQPQHF. The chain employs TRBV27 and TRBJ1-5; 8 nucleotides line up with TRBD1. The CDR3 runs to 13 residues. CDR1 MNHEY and CDR2 SMNVEV come from the germline V gene (reference sequence). V shed 10 bases, J shed 6 bases, and the junction held 8 bases outside the gene matches.

Turning to this clone: The identical CDR3 is also encoded by other nucleotide sequences in the sample. Here the CDR3 reads CASSVAGTGELFF. The CDR3 DNA reads as TGTGCCAGCAGCGTAGCGGGCACCGGGGAGCTGTTTTTT. J is TRBJ2-2 and V is TRBV9; D remains unclear. Germline V gene sequence: CDR1 SGDLS, CDR2 YYNGEE. V was cut by 0 bases and J by 4 bases, with 4 bases left in between. This CDR3 has 13 residues.

The chain carries TRBV19 and TRBJ2-7, with 10 bases lining up with TRBD2. In germline, CDR1 is LNHDA, CDR2 SQIVND (reference sequence). This CDR3 is 16 amino acids long. Losses at the gene ends were 5 bases for V and 4 bases for J; bases not matched to a gene: 11. DNA for the CDR3: TGTGCCAGTAGTTTGGGACCGCCTAGCGGGAGTTACGAGCAGTACTTC. This translates into CASSLGPPSGSYEQYF. The whole variable domain, filled in from reference TRBV19 and TRBJ2-7, reads DGGITQSPKYLFRKEGQNVTLSCEQNLNHDAMYWYRQDPGQGLRLIYYSQIVNDFQKGDIAEGYSVSREKKESFPLTVTSAQKNPTAFYLCASSLGPPSGSYEQYFGPGTRLTVT.

V is TRBV19 and J is TRBJ2-2; 10 nucleotides agree with TRBD1. Germline CDR1 is LNHDA and CDR2 is SQIVND (reference sequence). This CDR3 has 15 amino acids. V dropped 4 bases and J dropped 2; count of bases not matched to a gene: 1. The CDR3 protein is CASSTTGGNTGELFF. CDR3 DNA sequence: TGTGCCAGTAGTACGACAGGGGGCAACACCGGGGAGCTGTTTTTT.

Turning to this clone: Within the sample, other DNA sequences also encode this same CDR3. The chain is built from TRBV7-9 and TRBJ1-1; D not certain. The CDR3 length is 11 residues. Germline V CDR1 and CDR2: SEHNR, FQNEAQ (reference sequence). V was shortened by 3 bases and J by 5 bases, with 4 bases between the two germline ends. DNA for the CDR3: TGTGCCAGCAGCTTGGGGACTGAAGCTTTCTTT. Translating it yields CASSLGTEAFF.

The rearrangement links TRBV15 to TRBJ2-7, with a weak D call TRBD2 (5 bases). The CDR3 runs 15 residues. The germline V gene has CDR1 LNHNV and CDR2 YYDKDF (reference sequence). V was cut by 3 bases and J by 5 bases, with 17 bases left in between. The CDR3 spells CATSSRAAAPHEQYV. The DNA of the CDR3 is TGTGCCACCAGCAGTCGAGCGGCGGCGCCCCACGAGCAGTACGTC.

J is TRBJ1-6 and V is TRBV5-6; 8 bases are a match to TRBD1. The germline V gene has CDR1 SGHDT and CDR2 YYEEEE. With 0 bases clipped from V and 7 bases from J, the junction kept 3 bases outside the gene matches. The CDR3 length is 15 residues. The CDR3 DNA sequence: TGTGCCAGCAGCTTGGCCGGACAGGGAAATTCACCCCTCCACTTT. It yields the protein CASSLAGQGNSPLHF.

This clone was detected once. The genes are TRBV28 and TRBJ2-7, with D uncertain. Looked up from germline, CDR1 is MDHEN and CDR2 is SYDVKM. The CDR3 spans 16 residues. V lost 6 bases and J lost 4, with 22 bases in between. The CDR3 bases are TGTGCCAGCAGCCCTTCCCGCTCACTCCTGCATTACGAGCAGTACTTC. This codes for CASSPSRSLLHYEQYF.

This clone was seen only once. This chain joins TRBV27 and TRBJ1-2; D is uncertain. The CDR3 sequence is 13 residues long. Trimming pared 3 bases from V and 2 bases from J, leaving 7 bases between. From germline, CDR1 is MNHEY and CDR2 SMNVEV (reference sequence). The CDR3 DNA is TGTGCCAGCAGTTTTGGCATGAACTATGGCTACACCTTC. Translating gives CASSFGMNYGYTF.

V is TRBV13 and J is TRBJ2-2; D uncertain. The CDR3 is made up of 15 amino acids. Germline V gene lookup returns CDR1 PRHDT and CDR2 FYEKMQ (reference sequence). Trimming took off 6 bases at V and 7 bases at J, with 18 bases between the two ends. CDR3 coding DNA: TGTGCCAGCAGTTTCGGACGAACCACCTTCGGGGAGCTGTTTTTT. Translation: CASSFGRTTFGELFF. Supplemented by reference TRBV13 and TRBJ2-2, the full variable domain reads AAGVIQSPRHLIKEKRETATLKCYPIPRHDTVYWYQQGPGQDPQFLISFYEKMQSDKGSIPDRFSAQQFSDYHSELNMSSLELGDSALYFCASSFGRTTFGELFFGEGSRLTVL.

This chain joins TRBV11-2 and TRBJ1-1; D ambiguous. Germline CDR1 and CDR2: SGHAT and FQNNGV. V lost 1 base and J lost 5, with 8 bases in between. The CDR3 sequence is 13 residues long. The CDR3 sequence: CASSLGFGTEAFF. The CDR3 region has the DNA TGTGCCAGCAGCTTAGGGTTTGGGACTGAAGCTTTCTTT.

This chain connects TRBV7-8 to TRBJ2-1; TRBD2 agrees at 7 bases. Losses at the gene ends were 6 bases for V and 0 bases for J; bases not matched to a gene: 8. Per the germline V gene, CDR1 is SGHVS and CDR2 is FQNEAQ. The CDR3 runs 16 residues. CDR3 in DNA: TGTGCCAGCAGTGTTGGAGGCGGGAGCTCCTACAATGAGCAGTTCTTC. Residues: CASSVGGGSSYNEQFF.

The chain has TRBV5-1 and TRBJ1-1; TRBD1 aligns across 8 bases. The CDR3 has 16 amino acids. J was trimmed by 7 bases and V by 2 bases; bases with no gene match: 13. Germline CDR1 and CDR2: SGHRS and YFSETQ. The CDR3 here is CASSFHIADRGGEAFF. CDR3 nucleotide sequence: TGCGCCAGCAGCTTTCACATTGCCGACAGGGGTGGTGAAGCTTTCTTT.

The chain combines TRBV5-6 with TRBJ2-7; possibly TRBD1 or TRBD2 for D (5 bases each). Trimming cost V 0 bases and J 3 bases, with 16 bases left between them. CDR1 and CDR2 (germline): SGHDT, YYEEEE. There are 16 residues in the CDR3. CDR3 sequence (DNA): TGTGCCAGCAGCTTGGGGGGCCCCGGGACGAGCTACGAGCAGTACGTC. It is translated as CASSLGGPGTSYEQYV.

This clone was picked up a small number of times. The chain is built from TRBV5-6 and TRBJ2-1; the D is unclear. From germline, CDR1 is SGHDT and CDR2 YYEEEE. Trimming removed 4 bases at V and 5 bases at J, with 16 bases between. The CDR3 length is 15 residues. The CDR3 DNA reads TGTGCCAGCAGCCCCGGTCCCTCGTACCACAATGAGCAGTTCTTC. It encodes CASSPGPSYHNEQFF.

The gene calls are TRBV30 and TRBJ2-6; no clear D gene. Trimming left V 5 bases short and J 5 bases short, with 19 bases between. The CDR3 spans 16 residues. Germline-derived CDR1 and CDR2 are GTSNPN and SVGIG (reference sequence). The DNA for the CDR3 is TGTGCCTGGGTGCGAATGCGTCAAAGTCGGGCCAACGTCCTGACTTTC. Translated, it gives CAWVRMRQSRANVLTF.

The V gene is TRBV13, the J gene TRBJ1-2; possibly TRBD1 for D (6 bases). V was shortened by 5 bases and J by 3 bases, with 10 bases between the two germline ends. This CDR3 region has 13 residues. Germline values: CDR1 PRHDT, CDR2 FYEKMQ (reference sequence). The CDR3 DNA sequence: TGTGCCAGCAGCCACGGACAGCACTATGGCTACACCTTC. It yields the protein CASSHGQHYGYTF.

The chain is built from TRBV12-5 and TRBJ1-1; D not certain. The germline V gene has CDR1 LGHNT and CDR2 FRNRAP. Trimming removed 2 bases from V and 3 bases from J, with 22 bases in between. This CDR3 spans 18 amino acids. CDR3 sequence (DNA): TGTGCTAGTGGTTTGTCCTCCTTTGGGAACACCTACTACACTGAAGCTTTCTTT. It translates to CASGLSSFGNTYYTEAFF. Full variable domain (missing parts from reference TRBV12-5 and TRBJ1-1): DARVTQTPRHKVTEMGQEVTMRCQPILGHNTVFWYRQTMMQGLELLAYFRNRAPLDDSGMPKDRFSAEMPDATLATLKIQPSEPRDSAVYFCASGLSSFGNTYYTEAFFGQGTRLTVV.

The chain carries TRBV27 and TRBJ2-1, with 8 bases lining up with TRBD2. The CDR3 loop spans 16 amino acids. The V and J ends lost 11 bases and 0 bases, in that order; junction bases with no gene match: 12. CDR1 and CDR2 from the germline V gene are MNHEY and SMNVEV (reference sequence). DNA for the CDR3: TGTGCCGTGCGGGACCTAGCGGGCAGCTCCTACAATGAGCAGTTCTTC. It is translated as CAVRDLAGSSYNEQFF.

The chain combines TRBV19 with TRBJ1-1, with no clear D. The germline V and J ends were trimmed by 4 bases and 3 bases, with 12 bases remaining between them. Germline values: CDR1 LNHDA, CDR2 SQIVND (reference sequence). CDR3 size: 14 residues. CDR3 coding DNA: TGTGCCAGTAGTACCGGGGAGGCGGACACTGAAGCTTTCTTT. Its protein product is CASSTGEADTEAFF.

V usage is TRBV27 and J usage is TRBJ2-1; TRBD1 agrees at 7 bases. Trimming at V came to 4 bases and at J to 8 bases, leaving 11 bases not matched to a gene. CDR3 length: 15 residues. The germline V gene has CDR1 MNHEY and CDR2 SMNVEV (reference sequence). This CDR3 is CASSSGQESWDEQFF. The CDR3 region has the DNA TGTGCCAGCAGTTCCGGACAGGAGAGTTGGGATGAGCAGTTCTTC.

This clone was recorded once. The chain combines TRBV11-2 with TRBJ2-1; D not certain. The CDR3 spans 13 residues. The V and J ends lost 5 bases and 7 bases respectively, with 12 bases between them. Germline V CDR1 and CDR2: SGHAT, FQNNGV. The CDR3 DNA is TGTGCCAGCAGCCGGACGGTGGGGAATGAGCAGTTCTTC. Its protein is CASSRTVGNEQFF.

The V gene is TRBV13, the J gene TRBJ2-5, with TRBD1 as a possible D gene (6 bases). Trimming shortened V by 0 bases and J by 4 bases, and 9 bases separated the two germline ends. Germline CDR1 reads PRHDT; CDR2 reads FYEKMQ (reference sequence). The CDR3 has 14 amino acids. CDR3 amino acids: CASSLGGAGETQYF. The CDR3 region has the DNA TGTGCCAGCAGCTTAGGGGGGGCTGGAGAGACCCAGTACTTC.

This chain uses TRBV14 with TRBJ1-1; D is undetermined. The CDR3 has 13 residues. Per germline, CDR1 SGHDN and CDR2 FVKESK. Deletions cut 3 bases from V and 6 bases from J, with 11 bases between. The chain's CDR3 is CASSQWGEAEAFF. CDR3 nucleotide sequence: TGTGCCAGCAGCCAGTGGGGAGAGGCTGAAGCTTTCTTT.

This sequence joins TRBV6-1 and TRBJ2-1; the match to TRBD2 covers 14 bases. Germline V gene lookup returns CDR1 MNHNS and CDR2 SASEGT. The trim removed 4 bases at V and 0 bases at J, leaving 5 bases unmatched. The CDR3 runs to 18 residues. In DNA, the CDR3 is TGTGCCAGCAGTGCCGGACTAGCGGGAGGCGTCTCCTACAATGAGCAGTTCTTC. Translating gives CASSAGLAGGVSYNEQFF.

The chain is built from TRBV5-6 and TRBJ1-6; D is unclear. In germline, CDR1 is SGHDT, CDR2 YYEEEE. V was clipped by 5 bases and J by 0 bases, with 15 bases between them. The CDR3 consists of 17 residues. The CDR3 is CASSEYGVSSYNSPLHF. In nucleotides, the CDR3 is TGTGCCAGCAGTGAGTACGGGGTCAGCTCCTATAATTCACCCCTCCACTTT.